The 8 T cell receptor beta chains in this list originate from one sample, sequenced in a study of identical twins. TCRdb re-called the 5' RACE reads with MiXCR, one entry per CDR3 protein. The profile covers approximately 690,000 distinct CDR3 sequences, with around 6% appearing a single time and 1.5% to 2% taken by the ten largest. Sequenced input: naive T cells sorted from blood. The receptors stem from a young man in good health.

The chain couples TRBV7-7 to TRBJ2-2, with 10 bases fitting TRBD1. The length of the CDR3 is 15 residues. The ends lost 5 bases at V and 7 bases at J; junction bases unmatched: 7. Germline loops: CDR1 SSHAT, CDR2 FNYEAQ (reference sequence). In DNA form, the CDR3 reads TGTGCCAGCAGCCAGACAGGGGGCGCAGGCGGGGAGCTGTTTTTT. Amino acids: CASSQTGGAGGELFF.

At least ten counts were recorded for this clonotype. V is TRBV6-1 and J is TRBJ2-2; D possibly corresponds to TRBD2 (7 bases). Per germline, CDR1 MNHNS and CDR2 SASEGT. Trimming stripped 7 bases from V and 3 bases from J, with 12 bases between. The CDR3 spans 14 residues. The CDR3 protein is CASTWGGYTGELFF. In nucleotides, the CDR3 is TGTGCCAGCACCTGGGGGGGCTACACCGGGGAGCTGTTTTTT.

This clonotype has just a few counts. The rearrangement uses TRBV20-1 and TRBJ2-3; possibly TRBD2 for D (6 bases). The CDR3 length is 15 residues. Germline V gene data show CDR1 as DFQATT and CDR2 as SNEGSKA (reference sequence). V was shortened by 5 bases and J by 1 base, with 16 bases between the two germline ends. The chain's CDR3 is CSAPNREKGTDTQYF. In nucleotides, the CDR3 is TGCAGTGCTCCGAACCGGGAGAAGGGCACAGATACGCAGTATTTT.

In this sample, this clonotype turned up many times. The chain recombines TRBV6-5 with TRBJ2-2, with 8 bases lining up with TRBD1. After removal of 4 bases from V and 6 bases from J, the junction contained 16 bases not matched to a gene. Germline V gene lookup returns CDR1 MNHEY and CDR2 SVGAGI. This CDR3 region has 18 residues. The CDR3 DNA reads TGTGCCAGCAGTTCCCTCACTGGTGGACAGGGTCGTTCCGGGGAGCTGTTTTTT. Protein sequence: CASSSLTGGQGRSGELFF.

Ten or more counts support this clonotype. The CDR3 is CSVAGQGRAYEQYF. The CDR3 coding sequence is TGCAGCGTTGCGGGACAGGGTAGGGCGTACGAGCAGTACTTC. The rearrangement joins TRBV29-1 to TRBJ2-7, with 9 bases lining up with TRBD1. The CDR3 extends over 14 amino acids. Germline lookup yields CDR1 SQVTM and CDR2 ANQGSEA. J lost 4 bases, V lost 4 bases, and 8 bases had no gene match.

This chain uses TRBV12-3 or TRBV12-4 with TRBJ1-4, with TRBD1 matching 7 bases. This CDR3 spans 15 amino acids. With V trimmed by 1 base and J by 8 bases, 7 bases remained unmatched. The CDR3 DNA sequence: TGTGCCAGCAGTTTAGGACAGGGACAATTAGAAAAACTGTTTTTT. It specifies CASSLGQGQLEKLFF.

Ten or more counts support this clonotype. V gene TRBV18 combines with J gene TRBJ2-5; D is ambiguous. V lost 2 bases and J lost 6, with 4 bases in between. Germline V gene lookup returns CDR1 KGHSH and CDR2 LQKENI. The CDR3 loop spans 11 amino acids. CDR3 sequence: CASSPFKTQYF. Here the CDR3 DNA reads TGTGCCAGCTCACCATTTAAGACCCAGTACTTC.

The sample holds many counts of this clonotype. This rearrangement joins TRBV9 to TRBJ2-1, with TRBD1 as a possible D gene (5 bases). The length of the CDR3 is 14 residues. V lost 3 bases to trimming and J lost 7 bases, with 14 bases between them. CDR1 and CDR2 (germline): SGDLS, YYNGEE. The CDR3 DNA is TGTGCCAGCAGCGCTGAAGGGGCTGGGAATGAGCAGTTCTTC. Amino acid sequence: CASSAEGAGNEQFF.